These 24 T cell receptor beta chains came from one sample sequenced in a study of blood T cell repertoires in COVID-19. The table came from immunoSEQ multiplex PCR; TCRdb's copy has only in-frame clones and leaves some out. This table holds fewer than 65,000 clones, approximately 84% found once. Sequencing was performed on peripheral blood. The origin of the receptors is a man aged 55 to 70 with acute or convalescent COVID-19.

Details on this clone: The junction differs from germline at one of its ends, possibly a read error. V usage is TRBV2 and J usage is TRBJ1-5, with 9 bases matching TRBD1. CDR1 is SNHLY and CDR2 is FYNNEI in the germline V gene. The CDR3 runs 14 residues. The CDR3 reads CASSETGGSQPRHF. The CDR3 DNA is TGTGCCAGCAGTGAAACAGGGGGCAGTCAGCCCCGGCATTTT. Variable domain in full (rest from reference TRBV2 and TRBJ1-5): EPEVTQTPSHQVTQMGQEVILRCVPISNHLYFYWYRQILGQKVEFLVSFYNNEISEKSEIFDDQFSVERPDGSNFTLKIRSTKLEDSAMYFCASSETGGSQPRHFGDGTRLSIL.

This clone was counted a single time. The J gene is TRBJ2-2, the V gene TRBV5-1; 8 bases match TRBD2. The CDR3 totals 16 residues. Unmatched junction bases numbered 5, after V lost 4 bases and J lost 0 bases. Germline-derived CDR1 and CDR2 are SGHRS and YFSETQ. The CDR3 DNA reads TGCGCCAGCAGCCCAGGAGCGGGGGCGAACACCGGGGAGCTGTTTTTT. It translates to CASSPGAGANTGELFF.

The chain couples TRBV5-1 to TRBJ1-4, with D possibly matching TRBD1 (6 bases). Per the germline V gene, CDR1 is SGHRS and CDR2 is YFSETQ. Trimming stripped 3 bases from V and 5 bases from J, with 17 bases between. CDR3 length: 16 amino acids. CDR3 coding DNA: TGCGCCAGCAGCTCGCCCCAGACAGGTGGGAATGAAAAACTGTTTTTT. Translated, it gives CASSSPQTGGNEKLFF.

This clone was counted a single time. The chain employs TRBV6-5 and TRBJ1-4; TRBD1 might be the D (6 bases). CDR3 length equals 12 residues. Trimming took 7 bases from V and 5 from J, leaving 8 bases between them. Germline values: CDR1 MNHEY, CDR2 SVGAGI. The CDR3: CASNRVNEKLFF. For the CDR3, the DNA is TGTGCCAGCAACAGGGTAAATGAAAAACTGTTTTTT.

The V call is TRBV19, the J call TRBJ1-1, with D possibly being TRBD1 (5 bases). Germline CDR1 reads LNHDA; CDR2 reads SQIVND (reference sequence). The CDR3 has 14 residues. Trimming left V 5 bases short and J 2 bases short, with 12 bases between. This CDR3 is CASSPLGTNTEAFF. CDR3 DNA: TGTGCCAGTAGTCCGCTGGGGACTAACACTGAAGCTTTCTTT.

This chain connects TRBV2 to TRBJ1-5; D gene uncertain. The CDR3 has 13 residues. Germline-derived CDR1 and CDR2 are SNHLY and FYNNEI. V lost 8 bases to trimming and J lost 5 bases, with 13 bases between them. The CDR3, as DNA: TGTGCCAGCGTCATCCAACGGGATCAGCCCCAGCATTTT. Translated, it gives CASVIQRDQPQHF.

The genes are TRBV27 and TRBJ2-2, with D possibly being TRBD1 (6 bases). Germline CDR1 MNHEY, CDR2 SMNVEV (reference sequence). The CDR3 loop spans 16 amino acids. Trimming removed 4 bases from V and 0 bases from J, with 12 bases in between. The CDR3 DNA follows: TGTGCCAGCAGTTACGGGACACCCACGAACACCGGGGAGCTGTTTTTT. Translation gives CASSYGTPTNTGELFF.

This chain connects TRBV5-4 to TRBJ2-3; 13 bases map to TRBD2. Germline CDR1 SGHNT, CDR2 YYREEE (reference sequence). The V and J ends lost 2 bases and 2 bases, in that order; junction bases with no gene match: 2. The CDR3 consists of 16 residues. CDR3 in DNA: TGTGCCAGCAGCTTCGGGACTAGCGGGGCCACAGATACGCAGTATTTT. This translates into CASSFGTSGATDTQYF.

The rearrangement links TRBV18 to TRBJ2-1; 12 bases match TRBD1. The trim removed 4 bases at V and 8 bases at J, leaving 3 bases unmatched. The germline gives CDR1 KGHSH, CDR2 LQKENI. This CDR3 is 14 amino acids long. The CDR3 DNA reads TGTGCCAGCTCACGGGACAGGGGGCTGCATGAGCAGTTCTTC. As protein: CASSRDRGLHEQFF. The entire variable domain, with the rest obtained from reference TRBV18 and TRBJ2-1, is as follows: NAGVMQNPRHLVRRRGQEARLRCSPMKGHSHVYWYRQLPEEGLKFMVYLQKENIIDESGMPKERFSAEFPKEGPSILRIQQVVRGDSAAYFCASSRDRGLHEQFFGPGTRLTVL.

The CDR3 nucleotides are TGTGCCAGCAGCTTAAACAGGGGGTACGAGCAGTACTTC. Translation gives CASSLNRGYEQYF. The V call is TRBV11-2, the J call TRBJ2-7, with 8 bases fitting TRBD1. With 2 bases clipped from V and 4 bases from J, the junction kept 1 base outside the gene matches. The germline gives CDR1 SGHAT, CDR2 FQNNGV. The CDR3 loop spans 13 amino acids.

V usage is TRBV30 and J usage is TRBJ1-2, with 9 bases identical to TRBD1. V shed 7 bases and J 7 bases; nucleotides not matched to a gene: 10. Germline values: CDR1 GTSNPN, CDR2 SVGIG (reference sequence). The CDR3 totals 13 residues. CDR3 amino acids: CAYIQGAVGGYTF. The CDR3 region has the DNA TGTGCCTACATACAGGGGGCCGTAGGTGGCTACACCTTC.

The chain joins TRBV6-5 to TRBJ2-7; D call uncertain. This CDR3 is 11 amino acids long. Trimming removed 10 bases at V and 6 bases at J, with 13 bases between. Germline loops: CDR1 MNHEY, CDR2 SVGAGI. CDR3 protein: CAIRLFAEQYF. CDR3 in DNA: TGTGCCATCAGACTGTTCGCCGAGCAGTACTTC.

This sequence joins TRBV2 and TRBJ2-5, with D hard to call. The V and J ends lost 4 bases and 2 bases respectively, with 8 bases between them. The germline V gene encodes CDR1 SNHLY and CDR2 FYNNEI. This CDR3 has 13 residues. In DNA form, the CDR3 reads TGTGCCAGCAGTGCGAGGCAGCAAGAGACCCAGTACTTC. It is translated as CASSARQQETQYF.

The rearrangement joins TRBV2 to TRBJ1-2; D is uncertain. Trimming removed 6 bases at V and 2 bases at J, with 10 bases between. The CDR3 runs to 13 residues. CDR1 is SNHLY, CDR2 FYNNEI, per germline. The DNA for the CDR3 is TGTGCCAGCAGAGAGGAGAGAAACTATGGCTACACCTTC. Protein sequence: CASREERNYGYTF.

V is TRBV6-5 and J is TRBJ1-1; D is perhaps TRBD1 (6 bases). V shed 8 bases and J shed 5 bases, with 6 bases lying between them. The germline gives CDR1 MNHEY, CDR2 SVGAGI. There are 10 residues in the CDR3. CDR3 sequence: CASQGTEAFF. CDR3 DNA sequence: TGTGCCAGCCAGGGGACTGAAGCTTTCTTT.

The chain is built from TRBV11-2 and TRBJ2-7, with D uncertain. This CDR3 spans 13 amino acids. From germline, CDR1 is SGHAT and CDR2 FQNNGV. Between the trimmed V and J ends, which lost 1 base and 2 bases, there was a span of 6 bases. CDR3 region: CASSLGGPYEQYF. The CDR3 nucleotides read TGTGCCAGCAGCTTAGGTGGGCCCTACGAGCAGTACTTC.

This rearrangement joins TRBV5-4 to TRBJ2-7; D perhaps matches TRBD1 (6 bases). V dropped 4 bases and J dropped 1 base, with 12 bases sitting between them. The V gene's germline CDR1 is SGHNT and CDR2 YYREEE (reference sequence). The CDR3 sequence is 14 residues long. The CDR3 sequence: CASSERTASYEQYF. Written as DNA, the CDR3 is TGTGCCAGCAGCGAAAGGACAGCTTCCTACGAGCAGTACTTC.

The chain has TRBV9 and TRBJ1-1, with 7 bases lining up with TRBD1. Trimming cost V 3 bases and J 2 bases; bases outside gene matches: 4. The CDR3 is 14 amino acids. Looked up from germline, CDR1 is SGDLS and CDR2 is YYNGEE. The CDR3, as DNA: TGTGCCAGCAGCGAGGACAGGACCAACACTGAAGCTTTCTTT. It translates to CASSEDRTNTEAFF.

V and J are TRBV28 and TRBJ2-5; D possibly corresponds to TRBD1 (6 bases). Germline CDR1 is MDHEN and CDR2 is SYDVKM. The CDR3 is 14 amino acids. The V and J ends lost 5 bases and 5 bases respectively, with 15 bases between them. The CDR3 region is CASSPSWGRETQYF. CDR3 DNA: TGTGCCAGCAGTCCATCGTGGGGGCGGGAGACCCAGTACTTC.

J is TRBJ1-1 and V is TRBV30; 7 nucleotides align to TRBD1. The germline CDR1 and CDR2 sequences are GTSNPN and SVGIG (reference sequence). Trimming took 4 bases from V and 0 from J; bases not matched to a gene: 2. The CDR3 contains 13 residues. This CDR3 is CAWTGGMNTEAFF. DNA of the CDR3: TGTGCCTGGACAGGGGGGATGAACACTGAAGCTTTCTTT.

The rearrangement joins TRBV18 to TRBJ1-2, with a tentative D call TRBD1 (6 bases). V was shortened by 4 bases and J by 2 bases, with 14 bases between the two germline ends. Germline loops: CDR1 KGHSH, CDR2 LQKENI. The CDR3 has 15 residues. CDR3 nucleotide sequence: TGTGCCAGCTCACAAGACAGGCTTGGGAACTATGGCTACACCTTC. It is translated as CASSQDRLGNYGYTF.

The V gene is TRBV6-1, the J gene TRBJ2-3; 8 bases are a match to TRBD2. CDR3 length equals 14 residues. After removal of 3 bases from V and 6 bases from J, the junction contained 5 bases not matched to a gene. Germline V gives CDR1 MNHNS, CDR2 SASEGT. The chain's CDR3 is CASSEAAGDDTQYF. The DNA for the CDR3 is TGTGCCAGCAGTGAGGCAGCGGGGGATGATACGCAGTATTTT.

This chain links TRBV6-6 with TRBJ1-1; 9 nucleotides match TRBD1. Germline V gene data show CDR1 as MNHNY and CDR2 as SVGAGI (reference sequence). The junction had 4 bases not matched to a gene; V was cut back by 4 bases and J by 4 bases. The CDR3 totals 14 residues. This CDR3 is CASSLGQGGTEAFF. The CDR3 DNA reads TGTGCCAGCAGTTTGGGACAGGGAGGCACTGAAGCTTTCTTT.

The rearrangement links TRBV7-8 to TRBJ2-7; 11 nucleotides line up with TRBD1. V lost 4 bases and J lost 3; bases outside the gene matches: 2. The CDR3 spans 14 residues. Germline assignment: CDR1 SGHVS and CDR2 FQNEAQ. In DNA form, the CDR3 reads TGTGCCAGCAGCTACGGGACAGGGGGCTACGAGCAGTACTTC. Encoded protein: CASSYGTGGYEQYF.